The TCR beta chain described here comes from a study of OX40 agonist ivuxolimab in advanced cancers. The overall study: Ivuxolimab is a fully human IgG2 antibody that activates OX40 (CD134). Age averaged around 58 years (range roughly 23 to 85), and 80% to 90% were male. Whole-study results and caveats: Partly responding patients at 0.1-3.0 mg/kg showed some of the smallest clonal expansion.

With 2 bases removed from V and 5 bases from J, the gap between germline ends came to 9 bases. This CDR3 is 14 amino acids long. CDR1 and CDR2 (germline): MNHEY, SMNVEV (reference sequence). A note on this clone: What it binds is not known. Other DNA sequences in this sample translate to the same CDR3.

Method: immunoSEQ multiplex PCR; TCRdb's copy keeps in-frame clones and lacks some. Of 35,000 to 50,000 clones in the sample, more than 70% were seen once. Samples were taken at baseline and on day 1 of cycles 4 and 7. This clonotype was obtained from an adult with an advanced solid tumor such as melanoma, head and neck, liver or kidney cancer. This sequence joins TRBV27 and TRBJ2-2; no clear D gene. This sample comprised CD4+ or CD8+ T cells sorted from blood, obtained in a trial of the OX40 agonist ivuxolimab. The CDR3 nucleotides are TGTGCCAGCAGTTTAGGAGCAAGTACCGGGGAGCTGTTTTTT. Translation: CASSLGASTGELFF.